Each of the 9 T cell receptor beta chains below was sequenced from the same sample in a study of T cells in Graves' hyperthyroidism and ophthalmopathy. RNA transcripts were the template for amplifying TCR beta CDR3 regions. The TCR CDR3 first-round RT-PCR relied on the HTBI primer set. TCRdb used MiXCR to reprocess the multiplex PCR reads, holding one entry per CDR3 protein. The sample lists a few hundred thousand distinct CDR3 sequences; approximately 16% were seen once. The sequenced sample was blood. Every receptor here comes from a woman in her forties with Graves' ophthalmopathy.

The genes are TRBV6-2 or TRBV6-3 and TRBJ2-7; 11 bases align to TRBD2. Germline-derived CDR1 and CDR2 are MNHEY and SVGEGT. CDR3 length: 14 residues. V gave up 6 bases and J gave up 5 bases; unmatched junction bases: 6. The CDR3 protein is CASSQPSGRNEQYF. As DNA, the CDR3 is TGTGCCAGCAGCCAACCTAGCGGGAGGAACGAGCAGTACTTC.

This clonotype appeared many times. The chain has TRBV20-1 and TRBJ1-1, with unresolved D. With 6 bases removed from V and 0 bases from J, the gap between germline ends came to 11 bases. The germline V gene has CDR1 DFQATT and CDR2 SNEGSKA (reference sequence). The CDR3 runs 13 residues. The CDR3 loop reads CSADISLNTEAFF. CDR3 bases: TGCAGTGCCGATATCAGCCTGAACACTGAAGCTTTCTTT.

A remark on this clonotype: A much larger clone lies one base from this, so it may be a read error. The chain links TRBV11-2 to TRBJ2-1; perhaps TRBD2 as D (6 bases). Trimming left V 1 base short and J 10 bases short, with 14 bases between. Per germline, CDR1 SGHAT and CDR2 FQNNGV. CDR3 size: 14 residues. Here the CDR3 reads CASSLGGTPSEQFF. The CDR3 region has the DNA TGTGCCAGCAGCTTAGGCGGGACCCCTAGCGAGCAGTTCTTC.

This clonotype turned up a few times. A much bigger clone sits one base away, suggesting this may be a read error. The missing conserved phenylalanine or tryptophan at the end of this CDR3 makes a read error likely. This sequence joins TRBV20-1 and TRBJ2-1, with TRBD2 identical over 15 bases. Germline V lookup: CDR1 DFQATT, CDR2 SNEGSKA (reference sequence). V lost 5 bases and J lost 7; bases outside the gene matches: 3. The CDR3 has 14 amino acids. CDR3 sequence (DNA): TGCAGTGCTTGGACTAGCGGGGGGGGTAATGAGCAGTTCTAC. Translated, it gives CSAWTSGGGNEQFY.

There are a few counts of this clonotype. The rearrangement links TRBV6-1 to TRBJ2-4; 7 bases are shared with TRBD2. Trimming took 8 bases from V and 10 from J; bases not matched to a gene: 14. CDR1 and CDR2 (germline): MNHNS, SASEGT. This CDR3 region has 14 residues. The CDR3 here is CASVSWQRGRIQYF. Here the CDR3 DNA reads TGTGCCAGCGTCTCGTGGCAGCGGGGACGAATTCAGTACTTC.

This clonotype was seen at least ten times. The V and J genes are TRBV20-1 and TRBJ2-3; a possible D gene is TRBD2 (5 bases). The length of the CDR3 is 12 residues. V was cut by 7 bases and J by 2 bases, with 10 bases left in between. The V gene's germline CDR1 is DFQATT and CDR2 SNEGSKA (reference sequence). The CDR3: CSGSSTTDTQYF. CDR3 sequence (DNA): TGCAGTGGTTCTAGCACCACAGATACGCAGTATTTT.

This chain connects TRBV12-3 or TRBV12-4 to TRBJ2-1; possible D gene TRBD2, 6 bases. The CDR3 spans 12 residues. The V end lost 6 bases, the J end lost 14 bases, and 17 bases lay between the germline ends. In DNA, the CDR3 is TGTGCCAGCAGCGACGGGGACTCCAAAAAGTTCTTC. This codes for CASSDGDSKKFF.

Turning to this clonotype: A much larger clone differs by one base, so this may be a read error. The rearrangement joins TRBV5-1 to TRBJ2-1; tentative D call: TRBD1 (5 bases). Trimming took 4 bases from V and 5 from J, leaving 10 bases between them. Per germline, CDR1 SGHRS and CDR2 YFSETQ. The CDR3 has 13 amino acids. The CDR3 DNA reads TGCGCCAGCAGCCAGGACACCAACAATGAGCAGTTCTTC. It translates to CASSQDTNNEQFF. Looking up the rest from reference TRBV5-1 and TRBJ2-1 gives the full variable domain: KAGVTQTPRYLIKTRGQQVTLSCSPISGHRSVSWYQQTPGQGLQFLFEYFSETQRNKGNFPGRFSGRQFSNSRSEMNVSTLELGDSALYLCASSQDTNNEQFFGPGTRLTVL.

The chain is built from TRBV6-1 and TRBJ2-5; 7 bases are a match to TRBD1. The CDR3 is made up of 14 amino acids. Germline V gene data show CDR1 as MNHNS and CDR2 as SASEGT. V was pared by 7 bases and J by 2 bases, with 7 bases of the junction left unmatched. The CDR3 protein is CASIKGDRQETQYF. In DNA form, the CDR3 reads TGTGCCAGCATCAAGGGGGACAGACAAGAGACCCAGTACTTC.